The following is a T cell receptor beta chain sequence with its context. What it recognizes is unknown. TRB was amplified by touch-down multiplex PCR, primer pools A and B combined. TCRdb reprocessed the multiplex PCR reads, with one entry per CDR3 protein and no DNA. The sample spans several thousand distinct CDR3 sequences; the ten largest clones claim more than 15%. The source of the sample is a study of T cell clusters in autoimmune cytopenias. Findings and limits, study-wide: Primary autoimmune cytopenia patients appeared to lack physiological T cell clusters present in healthy donors. Exclusive TRB clusters were around 3-fold more numerous in healthy donors than in active autoimmune hepatitis.

Germline CDR1 is KGHDR and CDR2 is SFDVKD. This CDR3 contains 17 residues. Each sample's input was 250 ng genomic DNA, 35,000 to 40,000 genome equivalents. The sample was peripheral blood. The clonotype comes from a human donor with an autoimmune cytopenia or autoimmune hepatitis (not recorded which). The chain is built from TRBV24-1 and TRBJ2-3; TCRdb gives TRBD1 as the D gene, but with no DNA this cannot be confirmed. The CDR3 loop reads CATSGQGAPGNTDTQYF.